By share, the clone carrying this T cell receptor beta chain counts as medium-sized. Original data processing: Estimation of nucleated cell counts was performed using reference gene primer amplification. The data were produced by immunoSEQ multiplex PCR, yet TCRdb's version contains in-frame clones alone and is incomplete. V and J calls and clone size are those listed in that table; D and trimming were worked out from the DNA. This table holds roughly 100,000 clones, roughly 88% found once. The source of the sample is a study of blood T cell repertoires in COVID-19. Study overall: Sites in the United States, Italy and Spain provided acute and convalescent COVID-19 samples. From T cells, B-cell-depleted T cells, or PBMCs came the material, which was cDNA or gDNA.

CDR1 and CDR2 from the germline V gene are KGHSH and LQKENI. Trimming shortened V by 0 bases and J by 1 base, and 9 bases separated the two germline ends. The CDR3 spans 15 residues. Sequenced material: peripheral blood. The V call is TRBV18, the J call TRBJ1-1; no clear D gene. This TCR came from a human donor in a cohort sampled during active COVID-19. The DNA of the CDR3 is TGTGCCAGCTCACCACCGAATGGAGGGAACACTGAAGCTTTCTTT. Translating it yields CASSPPNGGNTEAFF.